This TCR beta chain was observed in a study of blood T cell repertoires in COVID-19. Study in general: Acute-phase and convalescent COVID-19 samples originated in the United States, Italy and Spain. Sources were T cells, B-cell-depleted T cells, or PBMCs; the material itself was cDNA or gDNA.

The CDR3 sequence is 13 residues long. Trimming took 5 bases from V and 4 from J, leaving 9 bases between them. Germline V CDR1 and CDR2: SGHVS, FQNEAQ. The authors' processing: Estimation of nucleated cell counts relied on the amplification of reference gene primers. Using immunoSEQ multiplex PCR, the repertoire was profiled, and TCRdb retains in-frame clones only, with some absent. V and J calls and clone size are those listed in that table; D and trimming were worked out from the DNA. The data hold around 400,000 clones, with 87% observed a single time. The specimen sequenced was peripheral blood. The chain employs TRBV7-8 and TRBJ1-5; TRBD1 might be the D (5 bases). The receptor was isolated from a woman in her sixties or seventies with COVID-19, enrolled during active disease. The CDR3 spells CASSIRQNQPQHF. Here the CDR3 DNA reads TGTGCCAGCAGCATAAGACAGAATCAGCCCCAGCATTTT.